The 3 T cell receptor beta chains listed next were all sequenced from one sample in a study of blood T cell repertoires in COVID-19. The protocol was immunoSEQ multiplex PCR, while the TCRdb copy is restricted to in-frame clones and leaves out a portion. The sample consists of roughly 70,000 clones, more than 60% of them appearing once. Sequenced: peripheral blood. The receptors were gathered from a man aged 55 to 69 with acute or convalescent COVID-19.

The genes are TRBV18 and TRBJ2-1; 10 nucleotides agree with TRBD1. This CDR3 spans 15 amino acids. CDR1 is KGHSH and CDR2 is LQKENI in the germline V gene. V gave up 2 bases and J gave up 7 bases; unmatched junction bases: 5. The CDR3 sequence is CASSPSQDRGNEQFF. CDR3 DNA sequence: TGTGCCAGCTCACCAAGTCAGGACAGGGGGAATGAGCAGTTCTTC.

The chain couples TRBV5-4 to TRBJ1-2; the match to TRBD1 covers 10 bases. Looked up from germline, CDR1 is SGHNT and CDR2 is YYREEE (reference sequence). CDR3 size: 15 residues. Trimming removed 1 base from V and 6 bases from J; junction bases left unmatched: 6. The CDR3 loop reads CASSLNAGTGDGYTF. Here the CDR3 DNA reads TGTGCCAGCAGCTTGAATGCCGGGACAGGGGATGGCTACACCTTC.

The V gene is TRBV18, the J gene TRBJ2-5, with 7 bases that match TRBD1. The germline gives CDR1 KGHSH, CDR2 LQKENI. The CDR3 spans 17 residues. V dropped 2 bases and J dropped 3; count of bases not matched to a gene: 12. This chain's CDR3 is CASSPGVGLGGEETQYF. The CDR3 DNA follows: TGTGCCAGCTCACCAGGTGTCGGTCTAGGGGGCGAAGAGACCCAGTACTTC.